This T cell receptor (beta chain) derives from a study of neurological immune-mediated disorders (dated by TCRdb to about 2019). For the wider study: Of the approximately 34 multiple sclerosis patients, about 30 had relapsing-remitting MS and 3 had secondary progressive MS. Longitudinal HAM/TSP donors and healthy donors each had 3 time-points at intervals of about 3-40 months. The study compared peripheral blood TCR-beta repertoires of HTLV-I-associated myelopathy (HAM/TSP) patients, multiple sclerosis patients and healthy controls using UMI-based sequencing. Of the approximately 70 subjects in the cohort, about 14 were HAM/TSP patients, some 35 were multiple sclerosis patients, and about 20 were healthy controls. The approximately 98 TCR-beta libraries included longitudinal samples, technical triplicates and paired sorted CD4+ and CD8+ T-cell subsets alongside PBMC samples.

CDR1 MNHEY and CDR2 SVGAGI were looked up in the germline V gene. The CDR3 has 15 amino acids, counting the end cysteine and phenylalanine. Only the CDR3 DNA is retained, 45 bases long and in frame from the first base. V is pared back by 5 bases and J by 0 bases, with 11 bases lying between the germline termini. cDNA synthesis used template-switch 5'RACE with a primer carrying a 10-nucleotide random unique molecular identifier tagging each TCR transcript. Every sequencing run covered 15-18 subjects and yielded more than 160 million TCR-beta sequences. The RNeasy kit was used to extract total RNA. TCR-beta VDJ regions were amplified with primers for the TCR constant region and the 5'RACE anchor, using the KAPA Real-time Library Amplification kit. Sample indexes and Illumina adaptors were added in a first PCR, and a second PCR then increased library yield. The roughly 650 bp TCR product was size-selected on a 2% E-gel SizeSelection system after Ampure bead purification. Before pooling, libraries had their quality checked on a Bioanalyzer, their concentration measured with Qubit, and their quantity determined with the Kapa Library Quantification kit. An Illumina HiSeq 2500 was used to sequence the libraries paired-end at 2 x 150 bp. To increase sequence diversity, about 25-31% phiX was spiked into each library pool. The authors processed their data as follows. The UMI-based MiGEC pipeline processed quality-filtered reads and removed over 80% of raw TCR sequences during error correction. IMGT germline references were used for alignment of VDJ genes, and clonotypes were defined by a unique CDR3 amino acid sequence together with V-J genes. VDJtools evaluated clonal expansion, Shannon diversity and CDR3 relatedness (CalcPairwiseDistances, ClusterSamples); CLCbio workbench built phylogenetic trees. Using coefficient-of-variation modelling across technical triplicates, the study counted a clone as expanded if it had at least 8 unique UMIs. TCRdb applied fastp at Q25 and MiXCR to the public reads, then kept only in-frame beta chains. Each entry merges the rows of one CDR3 protein and shows their most common DNA and genes. For this entry, the V and J calls and clone size follow TCRdb and not the study's own pipeline. Counted in this sample were approximately 89,000 distinct CDR3 sequences; 4.3% of them appeared once. The top ten clonotypes cover approximately 5.7% of the sample.

Paper-wide results and their limitations: TCR clonal expansion was highest in HAM/TSP patients and lowest in MS patients, with MS patients falling below even healthy controls. Phylogenetic analysis grouped repertoires from 18 of 34 MS patients into a cluster of related CDR3 sequences, suggesting a possible repertoire-level signature. The MS cluster was not associated with any clinical or MRI features, and the authors stated that larger cohorts are needed. Expanded clones from different subjects shared no identical CDR3 amino acid sequences, which suggests that TCR-beta repertoires were private in all groups.

Points on this clonotype: The target of this receptor is not known. Per-base quality was not reported, and no clone a single base away is much larger than it.

Explained via the paper, the time point label denotes: longitudinal time-point 3. Unsorted PBMC libraries were generated from 2 million PBMCs stored in RNAlater at -80 °C until RNA extraction. The multiple sclerosis patients were enrolled in a US clinical protocol that used magnetic resonance imaging to evaluate disease progression. Peripheral blood was subjected to Ficoll-Hypaque density gradient centrifugation to isolate PBMCs, which were then cryopreserved in liquid nitrogen. The clonotype originates from a woman aged 55-70 years with multiple sclerosis. This chain is built from TRBV6-5 and TRBJ1-3; the D gene cannot be named for sure. The material sequenced was PBMCs. The CDR3: CASSQTGPSGNTIYF. Here is the DNA: TGTGCCAGCAGTCAAACCGGGCCCTCTGGAAACACCATATATTTT.